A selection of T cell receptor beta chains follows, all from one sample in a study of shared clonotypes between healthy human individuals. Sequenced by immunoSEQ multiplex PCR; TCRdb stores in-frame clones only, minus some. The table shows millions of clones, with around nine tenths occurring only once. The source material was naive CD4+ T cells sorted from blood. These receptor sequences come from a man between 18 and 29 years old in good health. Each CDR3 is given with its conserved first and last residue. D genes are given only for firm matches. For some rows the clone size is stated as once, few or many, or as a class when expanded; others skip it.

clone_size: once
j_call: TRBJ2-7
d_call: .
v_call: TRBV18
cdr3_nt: TGTGCCAGCTCACCAGCTAATCCCTACGAGCAGTACTTC
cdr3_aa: CASSPANPYEQYF

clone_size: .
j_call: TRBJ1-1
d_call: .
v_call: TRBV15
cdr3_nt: TGTGCCACCAGCATCAAGGGGGATGGTACTGAAGCTTTCTTT
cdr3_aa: CATSIKGDGTEAFF

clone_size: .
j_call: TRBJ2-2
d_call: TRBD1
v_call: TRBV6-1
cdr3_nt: TGTGCCACTCGGGGACAGGTGAACACCGGGGAGCTGTTTTTT
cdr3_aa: CATRGQVNTGELFF

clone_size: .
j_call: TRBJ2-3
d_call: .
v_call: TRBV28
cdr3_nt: TGTGCCAGCAGTTTATGGAGGAGGGGCAGCACAGATACGCAGTATTTT
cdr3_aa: CASSLWRRGSTDTQYF

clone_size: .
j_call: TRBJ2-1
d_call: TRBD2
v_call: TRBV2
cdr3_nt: TGTGCCAGCAGTAGGAGCGGGAACTCCTACAATGAGCAGTTCTTC
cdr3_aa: CASSRSGNSYNEQFF

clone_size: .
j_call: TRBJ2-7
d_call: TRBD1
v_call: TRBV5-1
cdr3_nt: TGCGCCAGCAGCATTGCAGGGGGCGCGGGGTACGAGCAGTACTTC
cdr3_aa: CASSIAGGAGYEQYF

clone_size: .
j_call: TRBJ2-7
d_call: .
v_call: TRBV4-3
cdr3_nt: TGCGCCAGCAGCCAAGAACAGGGACCCTACGAGCAGTACTTC
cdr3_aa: CASSQEQGPYEQYF

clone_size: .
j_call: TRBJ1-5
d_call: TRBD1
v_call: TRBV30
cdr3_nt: TGTGCCTGGGGAGACAGGGGAAAGCCCCAGCATTTT
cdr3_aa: CAWGDRGKPQHF

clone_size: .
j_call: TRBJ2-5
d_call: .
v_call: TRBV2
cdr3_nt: TGTGCCAGCAGTGGTCCTGCGGGTATGAAAGAGACCCAGTACTTC
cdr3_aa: CASSGPAGMKETQYF

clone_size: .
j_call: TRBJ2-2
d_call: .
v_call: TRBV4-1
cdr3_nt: TGCGCCAGCCGACGGGAGAGTTCGAACACCGGGGAGCTGTTTTTT
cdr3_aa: CASRRESSNTGELFF

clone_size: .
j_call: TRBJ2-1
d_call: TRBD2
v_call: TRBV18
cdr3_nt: TGTGCCAGCTCACCGGGACTAGTTGGCTACAATGAGCAGTTCTTC
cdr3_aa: CASSPGLVGYNEQFF

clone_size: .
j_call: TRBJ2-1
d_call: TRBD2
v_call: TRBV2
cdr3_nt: TGTGCCAGCAGGTATAGCGGGGGGGACGCCAATGAGCAGTTCTTC
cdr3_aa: CASRYSGGDANEQFF

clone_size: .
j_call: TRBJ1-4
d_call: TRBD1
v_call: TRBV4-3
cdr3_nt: TGCGCCAGCAGCCTCCAGGGGGCGGATGAAAAACTGTTTTTT
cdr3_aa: CASSLQGADEKLFF

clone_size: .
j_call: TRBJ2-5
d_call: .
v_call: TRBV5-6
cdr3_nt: TGTGCCAGCAGCTACAGGGAGCGGCAAGAGACCCAGTACTTC
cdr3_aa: CASSYRERQETQYF

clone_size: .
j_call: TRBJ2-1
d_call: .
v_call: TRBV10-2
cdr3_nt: TGCGCCAGCAGTGCCAACATCAATGAGCAGTTCTTC
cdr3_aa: CASSANINEQFF

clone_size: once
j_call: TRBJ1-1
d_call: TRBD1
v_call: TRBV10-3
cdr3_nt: TGTGCCATCAGGACCGACAGGGTCACTGAAGCTTTCTTT
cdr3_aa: CAIRTDRVTEAFF

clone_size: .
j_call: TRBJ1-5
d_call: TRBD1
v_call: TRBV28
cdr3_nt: TGTGCCAGCAGTTTATGGGTGACAGGGGGCAACAATCAGCCCCAGCATTTT
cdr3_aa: CASSLWVTGGNNQPQHF

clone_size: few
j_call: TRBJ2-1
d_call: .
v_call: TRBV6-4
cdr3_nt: TGTGCCAGCAGTGACTCCGTTGGCCTAGGACTCAATGAGCAGTTCTTC
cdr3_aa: CASSDSVGLGLNEQFF

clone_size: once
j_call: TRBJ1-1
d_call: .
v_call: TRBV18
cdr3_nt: TGTGCCAGCTCACCACTCGAGGGGATCACTGAAGCTTTCTTT
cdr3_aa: CASSPLEGITEAFF

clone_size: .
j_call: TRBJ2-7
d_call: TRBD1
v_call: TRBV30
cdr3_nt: TGTGCCTGGGGGGGACAGTCCCACGAGCAGTACTTC
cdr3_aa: CAWGGQSHEQYF

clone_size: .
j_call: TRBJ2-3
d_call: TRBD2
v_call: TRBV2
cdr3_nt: TGTGCCAGCAGTCCTACTAGCGGGAGAGTCACAGATACGCAGTATTTT
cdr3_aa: CASSPTSGRVTDTQYF

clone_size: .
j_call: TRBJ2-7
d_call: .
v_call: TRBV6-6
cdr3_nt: TGTGCCAGCGAAGCGGGACAGCGGGTGGCCTACGAGCAGTACTTC
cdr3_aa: CASEAGQRVAYEQYF

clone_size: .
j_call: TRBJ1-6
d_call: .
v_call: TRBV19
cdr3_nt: TGTGCCAGTAGTAAAGAAAGCTCCTATAATTCACCCCTCCACTTT
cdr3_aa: CASSKESSYNSPLHF

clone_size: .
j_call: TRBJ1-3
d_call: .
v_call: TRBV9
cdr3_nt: TGTGCCAGCAGCGTAGAAGAGATCCGCGCTGGAAACACCATATATTTT
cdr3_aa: CASSVEEIRAGNTIYF

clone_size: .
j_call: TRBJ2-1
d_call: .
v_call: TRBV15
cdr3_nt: TGTGCCACCAGCACGCATCCCAAGCGGTCTAACTCCGGGACCTACAATGAGCAGTTCTTC
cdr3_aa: CATSTHPKRSNSGTYNEQFF

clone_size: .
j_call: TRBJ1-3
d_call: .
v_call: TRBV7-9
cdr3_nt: TGTGCCAGCCTCGAGGCGAGGACCTCTGGAAACACCATATATTTT
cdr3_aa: CASLEARTSGNTIYF

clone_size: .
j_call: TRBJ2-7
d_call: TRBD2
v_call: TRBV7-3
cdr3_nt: TGTGCCAGCAGCTTAAACCCACTAGCGGGGGGGCAAGAGCAGTACTTC
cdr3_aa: CASSLNPLAGGQEQYF

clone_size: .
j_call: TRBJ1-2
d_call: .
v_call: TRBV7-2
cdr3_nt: TGTGCCAGCAGCTTAATAGCCATTTCCGGCGTAAACTATGGCTACACCTTC
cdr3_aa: CASSLIAISGVNYGYTF

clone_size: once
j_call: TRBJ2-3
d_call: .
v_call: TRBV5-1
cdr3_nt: TGCGCCAGCAGCTCAGGCGGGACAGGCACAGATACGCAGTATTTT
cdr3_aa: CASSSGGTGTDTQYF

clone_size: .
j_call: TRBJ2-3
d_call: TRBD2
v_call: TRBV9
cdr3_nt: TGTGCCAGCAGCGTCGCTAGCGGGTTCACAGATACGCAGTATTTT
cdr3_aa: CASSVASGFTDTQYF

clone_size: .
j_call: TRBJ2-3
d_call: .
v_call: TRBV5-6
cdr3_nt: TGTGCCAGCAGCCACCCGATACTGACGGAAGGAACAGATACGCAGTATTTT
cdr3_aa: CASSHPILTEGTDTQYF

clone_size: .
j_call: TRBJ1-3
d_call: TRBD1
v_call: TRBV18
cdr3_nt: TGTGCCAGCTCACCACCGGGACAGACAGTTCTCTCTGGAAACACCATATATTTT
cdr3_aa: CASSPPGQTVLSGNTIYF

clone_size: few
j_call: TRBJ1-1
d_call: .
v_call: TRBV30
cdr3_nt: TGTGCCTGGAGTGTAGCAGGGAATACTGAAGCTTTCTTT
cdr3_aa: CAWSVAGNTEAFF

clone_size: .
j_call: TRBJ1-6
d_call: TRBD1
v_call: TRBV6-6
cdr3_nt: TGTGCCAGCAGTGCCCAGGGGGCCTGGAATTCACCCCTCCACTTT
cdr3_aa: CASSAQGAWNSPLHF

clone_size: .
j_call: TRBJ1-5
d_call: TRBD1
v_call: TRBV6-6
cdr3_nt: TGTGCCAGCGGAAAACAGGGGAGCAATCAGCCCCAGCATTTT
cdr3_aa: CASGKQGSNQPQHF

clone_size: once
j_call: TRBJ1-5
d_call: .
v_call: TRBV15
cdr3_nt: TGTGCCACCAGCAGAGATCAGGGCAATAGCAATCAGCCCCAGCATTTT
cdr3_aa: CATSRDQGNSNQPQHF

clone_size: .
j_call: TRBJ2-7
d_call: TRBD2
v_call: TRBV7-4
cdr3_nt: TGTGCCAGCAGCTTAGCTGGTAGCGGGAGCAAGCAGTACTTC
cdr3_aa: CASSLAGSGSKQYF

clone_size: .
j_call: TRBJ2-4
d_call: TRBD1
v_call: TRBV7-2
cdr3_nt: TGTGCCAGCAGCTACAGGGGGCGCGGCAAAAACATTCAGTACTTC
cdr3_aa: CASSYRGRGKNIQYF

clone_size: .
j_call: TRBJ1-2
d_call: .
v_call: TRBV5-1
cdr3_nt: TGCGCCAGCAGCCCCACGGGGGACCTTCAACCCAATGGCTACACCTTC
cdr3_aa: CASSPTGDLQPNGYTF

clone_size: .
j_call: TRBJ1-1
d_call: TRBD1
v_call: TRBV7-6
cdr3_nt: TGTGCCAGCAGCCAGGGGGCCAGGGGCAACACTGAAGCTTTCTTT
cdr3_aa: CASSQGARGNTEAFF

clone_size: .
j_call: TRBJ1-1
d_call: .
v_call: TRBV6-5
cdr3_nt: TGTGCCAGCAGTTATACAGGGCCGGACACTGAAGCTTTCTTT
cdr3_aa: CASSYTGPDTEAFF

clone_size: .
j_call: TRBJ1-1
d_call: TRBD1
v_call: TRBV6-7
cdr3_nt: TGTGCCAGCAGTCCTCCCGAGAGACAGGGGGAGGCTGAAGCTTTCTTT
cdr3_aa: CASSPPERQGEAEAFF

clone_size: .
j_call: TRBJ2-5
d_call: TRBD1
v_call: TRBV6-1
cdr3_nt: TGTGCCAGCAGTTGGACAGGGGGCCAAGAGACCCAGTACTTC
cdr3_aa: CASSWTGGQETQYF

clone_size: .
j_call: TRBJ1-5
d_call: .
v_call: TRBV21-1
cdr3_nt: TGTGCCAGCAGGACCAACGGCCTCCGGGACAGGGGATTAAATCAGCCCCAGCATTTT
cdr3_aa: CASRTNGLRDRGLNQPQHF

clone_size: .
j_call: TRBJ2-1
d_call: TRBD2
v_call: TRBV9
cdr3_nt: TGTGCCAGCAGCGTAGCTCAGCTAGCGGGAGACAGGAATGAGCAGTTCTTC
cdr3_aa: CASSVAQLAGDRNEQFF

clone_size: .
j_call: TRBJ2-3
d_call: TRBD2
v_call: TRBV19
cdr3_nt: TGTGCCAGTAAACGACTAGCGGGTGATACGCAGTATTTT
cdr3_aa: CASKRLAGDTQYF

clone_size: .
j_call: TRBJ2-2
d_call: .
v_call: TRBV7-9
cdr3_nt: TGTGCCAGCAGCTTACCTCCTCCAGGGGAGACCGGGGAGCTGTTTTTT
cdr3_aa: CASSLPPPGETGELFF

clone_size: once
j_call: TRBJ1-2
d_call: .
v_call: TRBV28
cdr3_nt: TGTGCCAGCAGTTTAATCGGTGGCGGGCCGGGGAACTATGGCTACACCTTC
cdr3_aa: CASSLIGGGPGNYGYTF

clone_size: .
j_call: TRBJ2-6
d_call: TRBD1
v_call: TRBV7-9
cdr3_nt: TGTGCCAGCAGCCTCGGACAGGCAAGCTCTGGGGCCAACGTCCTGACTTTC
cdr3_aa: CASSLGQASSGANVLTF

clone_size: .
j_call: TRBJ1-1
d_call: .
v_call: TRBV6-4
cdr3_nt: TGTGCCAGCAGTCCGGAGCCCCGGAGGGACACTGAAGCTTTCTTT
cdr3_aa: CASSPEPRRDTEAFF

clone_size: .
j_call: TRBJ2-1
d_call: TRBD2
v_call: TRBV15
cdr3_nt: TGTGCCACCAGCAGAGACCCGGGAGGCTCCTACAATGAGCAGTTCTTC
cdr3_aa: CATSRDPGGSYNEQFF

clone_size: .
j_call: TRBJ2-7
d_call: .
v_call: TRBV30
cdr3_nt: TGTGCCTGGAGTAGAGAACCTTCCTACGAGCAGTACTTC
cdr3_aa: CAWSREPSYEQYF

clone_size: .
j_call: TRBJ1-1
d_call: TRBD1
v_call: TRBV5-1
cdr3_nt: TGCGCCAGCTCCGGACAGGGAAAAGGTAACACTGAAGCTTTCTTT
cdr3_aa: CASSGQGKGNTEAFF

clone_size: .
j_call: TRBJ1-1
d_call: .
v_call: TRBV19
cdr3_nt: TGTGCCAGTAGCCTACTGGGGCTTGACACTGAAGCTTTCTTT
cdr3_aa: CASSLLGLDTEAFF

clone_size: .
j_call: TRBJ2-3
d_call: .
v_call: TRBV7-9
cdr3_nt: TGTGCCAGCAGCTTATATTTGGGTAGCACAGATACGCAGTATTTT
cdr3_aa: CASSLYLGSTDTQYF

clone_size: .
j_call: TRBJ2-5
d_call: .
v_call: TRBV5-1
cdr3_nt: TGCGCCAGCAGCTTGGTGAGGGACGAGACCCAGTACTTC
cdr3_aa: CASSLVRDETQYF

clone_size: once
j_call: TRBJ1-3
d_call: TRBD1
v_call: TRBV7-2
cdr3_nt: TGTGCCAGCAGCTTAGGACACCAGGGGGCGCGATACTCTGGAAACACCATATATTTT
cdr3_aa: CASSLGHQGARYSGNTIYF

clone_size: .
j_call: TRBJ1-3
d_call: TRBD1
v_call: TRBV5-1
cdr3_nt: TGCGCCAGCAGCCCAACAGGGGGATCTGGAAACACCATATATTTT
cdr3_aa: CASSPTGGSGNTIYF